This T cell receptor (beta chain) was obtained from a study of shared clonotypes between healthy human individuals. The wider study: With ages of 18 to 49, the donors were a couple of women and a few men. Study conclusions and caveats: Investigators expected sequencing depth to affect clonotype sharing among donors. For naive CD4 cells, 4% to 5% of clonotypes were shared across a few donors.

V lost 1 base and J lost 2, with 12 bases in between. The germline CDR1 and CDR2 sequences are SGHTA and FQGNSA. The CDR3 is 16 residues long. CD45RO-negative, CCR7-selected cells formed the naive CD8 fraction, which excluded terminally differentiated effector memory CD45RA+ cells. On this clone: Its antigen is undetermined.

The method was immunoSEQ multiplex PCR; TCRdb's version includes in-frame clones alone and lacks a portion of them. Seen here are just over 2,000,000 clones, about 95% observed once, and the top ten hold roughly 1%. V gene TRBV7-2 combines with J gene TRBJ1-3; D gene unclear. The sequence was collected from a man in his late teens or twenties in good health. The sample taken for sequencing was naive CD8+ T cells sorted from blood. CDR3 in DNA: TGTGCCAGCAGCTTAGAACGGGAAGGTGCTGGAAACACCATATATTTT. As protein: CASSLEREGAGNTIYF.